This T cell receptor (beta chain) originates from a study of tumor-infiltrating lymphocytes in localized non-small cell lung cancer. Study-wide context: The cohort mixed smokers and never-smokers, several histologies, and some post-neoadjuvant-chemotherapy samples. The study's findings and limits: Compared with uninvolved lung, tumors showed higher T cell infiltration by TCRbeta sequencing. No link was found between tumor T-cell fraction and recurrence-free survival.

A word on this clone: The antigen is unknown.

Clones were read by immunoSEQ multiplex PCR, and TCRdb kept only the in-frame ones, dropping some. In the table there are around 21,000 clones, 80% of which are singletons. Germline V lookup: CDR1 MDHEN, CDR2 SYDVKM. J was trimmed by 6 bases and V by 7 bases; bases with no gene match: 11. The CDR3 consists of 15 residues. The clonotype originates from a human donor with non-small cell lung cancer. Sequenced material: lung tumor tissue. The genes are TRBV28 and TRBJ2-2; the match to TRBD2 covers 7 bases. CDR3 region: CASTGIELAAGELFF. CDR3 DNA: TGTGCCAGCACCGGAATCGAGCTAGCGGCCGGGGAGCTGTTTTTT.